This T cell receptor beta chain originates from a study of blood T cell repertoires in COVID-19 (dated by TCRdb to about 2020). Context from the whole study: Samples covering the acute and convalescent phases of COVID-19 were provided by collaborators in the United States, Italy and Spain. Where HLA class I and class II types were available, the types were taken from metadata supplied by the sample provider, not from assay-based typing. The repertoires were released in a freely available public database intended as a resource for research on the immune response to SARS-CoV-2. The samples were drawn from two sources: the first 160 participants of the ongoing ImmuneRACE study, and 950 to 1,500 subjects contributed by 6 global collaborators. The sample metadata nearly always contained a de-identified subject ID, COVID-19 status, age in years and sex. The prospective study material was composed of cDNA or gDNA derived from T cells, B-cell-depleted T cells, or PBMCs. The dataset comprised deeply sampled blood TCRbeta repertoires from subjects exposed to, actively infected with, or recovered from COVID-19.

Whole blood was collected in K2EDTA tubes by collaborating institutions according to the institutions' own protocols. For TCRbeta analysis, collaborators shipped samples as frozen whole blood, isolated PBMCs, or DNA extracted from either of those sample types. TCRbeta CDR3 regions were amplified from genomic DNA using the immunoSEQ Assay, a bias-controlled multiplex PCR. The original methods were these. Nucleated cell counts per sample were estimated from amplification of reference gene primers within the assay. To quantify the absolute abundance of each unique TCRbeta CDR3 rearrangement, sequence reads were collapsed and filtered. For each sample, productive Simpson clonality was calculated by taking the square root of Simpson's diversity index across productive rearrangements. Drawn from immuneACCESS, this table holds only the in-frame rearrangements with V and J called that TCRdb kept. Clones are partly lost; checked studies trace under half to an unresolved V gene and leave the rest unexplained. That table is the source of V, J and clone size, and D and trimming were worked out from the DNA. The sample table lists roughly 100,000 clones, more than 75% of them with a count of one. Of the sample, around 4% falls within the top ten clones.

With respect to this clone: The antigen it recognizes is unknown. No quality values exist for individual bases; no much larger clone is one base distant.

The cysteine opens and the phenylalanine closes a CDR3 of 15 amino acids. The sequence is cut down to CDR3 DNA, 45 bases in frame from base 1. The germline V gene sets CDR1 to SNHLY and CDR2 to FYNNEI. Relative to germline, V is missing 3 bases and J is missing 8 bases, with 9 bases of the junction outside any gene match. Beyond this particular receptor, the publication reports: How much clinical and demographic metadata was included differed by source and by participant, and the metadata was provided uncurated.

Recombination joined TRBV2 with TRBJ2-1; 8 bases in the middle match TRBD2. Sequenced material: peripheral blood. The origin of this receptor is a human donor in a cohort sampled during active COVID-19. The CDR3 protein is CASSERRGAAYEQFF. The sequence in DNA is TGTGCCAGCAGTGAGAGGCGGGGGGCCGCTTATGAGCAGTTCTTC.